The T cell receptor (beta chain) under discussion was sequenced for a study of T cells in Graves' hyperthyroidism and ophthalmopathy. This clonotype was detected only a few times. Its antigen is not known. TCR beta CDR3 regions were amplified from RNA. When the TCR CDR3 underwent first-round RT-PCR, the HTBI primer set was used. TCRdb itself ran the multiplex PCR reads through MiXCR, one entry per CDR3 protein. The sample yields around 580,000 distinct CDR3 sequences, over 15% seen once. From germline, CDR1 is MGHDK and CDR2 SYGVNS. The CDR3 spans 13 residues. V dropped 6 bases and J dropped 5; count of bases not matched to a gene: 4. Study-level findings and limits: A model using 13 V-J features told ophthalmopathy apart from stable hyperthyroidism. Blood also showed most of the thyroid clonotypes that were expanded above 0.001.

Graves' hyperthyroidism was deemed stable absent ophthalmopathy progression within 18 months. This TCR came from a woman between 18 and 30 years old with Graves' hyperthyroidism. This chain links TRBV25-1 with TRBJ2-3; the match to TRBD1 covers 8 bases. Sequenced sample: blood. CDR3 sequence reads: CASSRGLKDTQYF. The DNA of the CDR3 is TGTGCCAGCAGCAGGGGGCTAAAAGATACGCAGTATTTT.